These T cell receptor beta chains were read from a single sample in a study of blood T cell repertoires in COVID-19. TCRdb's table, derived via immunoSEQ multiplex PCR, lists solely in-frame clones and lacks some. The sample holds a few hundred thousand clones, around 87% seen once. The material sequenced was peripheral blood. The receptors were sampled from a woman aged 60-75 years with COVID-19, enrolled during active disease. CDR3s include the opening cysteine and the closing phenylalanine or tryptophan. D genes are given only for firm matches. For some rows the clone size is stated as once, few or many, or as a class when expanded; others skip it.

clone size,V gene,D gene,J gene,CDR3 DNA,CDR3 protein
-,TRBV14,-,TRBJ1-1,TGTGCCAGCAGCCCCCTAATGGACACTGAAGCTTTCTTT,CASSPLMDTEAFF
-,TRBV19,-,TRBJ2-3,TGTGCCAGTCTGGAGGGTTTCACAGATACGCAGTATTTT,CASLEGFTDTQYF
once,TRBV7-2,-,TRBJ1-4,TGTGCCAGCAGGCGGGATCGTAATGAAAAACTGTTTTTT,CASRRDRNEKLFF
-,TRBV5-8,TRBD1,TRBJ1-2,TGTGCCAGCAGCCCCCGGGACAGGGTTGATGGCTACACCTTC,CASSPRDRVDGYTF
-,TRBV5-1,TRBD2,TRBJ2-1,TGCGCCAGCAGCTTGGCCGCGGGGGAATACAATGAGCAGTTCTTC,CASSLAAGEYNEQFF
-,TRBV5-5,TRBD1,TRBJ2-2,TGTGCCAGCAGCTTCAGGGGGACGGTAAACACCGGGGAGCTGTTTTTT,CASSFRGTVNTGELFF
-,TRBV4-1,TRBD1,TRBJ1-1,TGCGCCAGCAGCCAATACAGGGGGGAAGGCACTGAAGCTTTCTTT,CASSQYRGEGTEAFF
-,TRBV5-1,-,TRBJ1-1,TGCGCCAGCAGCTTGGTTTACAGGGCGAACACTGAAGCTTTCTTT,CASSLVYRANTEAFF
-,TRBV5-1,TRBD1,TRBJ1-2,TGCGCCAGCCACCCGGGGGACAGGGTAGGCTATGGCTACACCTTC,CASHPGDRVGYGYTF
few,TRBV3-1/TRBV3-2,TRBD2,TRBJ2-1,TGTGCCAGCAGCCCACCTGGGCCGTCTAGCGGGGGGGATGGGAATGAGCAGTTCTTC,CASSPPGPSSGGDGNEQFF
-,TRBV2,-,TRBJ1-1,TGTGCCATAAGCGGTGTTGCAGGGGCGGCGGGCACTGAAGCTTTCTTT,CAISGVAGAAGTEAFF
-,TRBV19,TRBD1,TRBJ1-1,TGTGCCAGTAGTTCTACACCAGGGGGCCTGAACACTGAAGCTTTCTTT,CASSSTPGGLNTEAFF
-,TRBV18,-,TRBJ1-2,TGTGCCAGCTCACCAACGGGTAGAGCTAACTATGGCTACACCTTC,CASSPTGRANYGYTF
-,TRBV18,-,TRBJ1-1,TGTGCCAGCTCACCCATTACAGGAGGGTTAGCTTTCTTT,CASSPITGGLAFF
-,TRBV5-5,-,TRBJ1-6,TGTGCCAGCAGCTTAAGGTTCCGGAGCGGCTCACCCCTCCACTTT,CASSLRFRSGSPLHF
-,TRBV4-1,TRBD1,TRBJ1-2,TGCGCCAGCAGCCAAGCTAAACAGGGGCACTATGGCTACACCTTC,CASSQAKQGHYGYTF
-,TRBV28,TRBD2,TRBJ2-5,TGTGCCAGCAGTGGGGGGGTAAAAGAGACCCAGTACTTC,CASSGGVKETQYF
-,TRBV6-5,-,TRBJ2-7,TGTGCCAGCAGCCCCGCTCTCAGGGGTCGGGAGCAGTACTTC,CASSPALRGREQYF
-,TRBV6-2/TRBV6-3,-,TRBJ1-2,TGTGCCAGCAGTTACATCGGGGGGCTGGGCTACACCTTC,CASSYIGGLGYTF
-,TRBV5-1,-,TRBJ1-4,TGCGCCAGCAGCTTGGAGATTTGGACATTGGGTGAAAAACTGTTTTTT,CASSLEIWTLGEKLFF
-,TRBV27,-,TRBJ1-2,TGTGCCAGCAGCCCCCGGAACACAGTCTATGGCTACACCTTC,CASSPRNTVYGYTF
-,TRBV7-8,-,TRBJ1-3,TGTGCCAGCAGCCCAGGACACTCTGGAAACACCATATATTTT,CASSPGHSGNTIYF
-,TRBV7-2,TRBD1,TRBJ1-1,TGTGCCAGCAGCTGGGGACAGGGCGGCCGCAATGAAGCTTTCTTT,CASSWGQGGRNEAFF
-,TRBV7-2,-,TRBJ1-2,TGTGCCAGCAGTGTAGCCGGTCGCGGCTACACCTTC,CASSVAGRGYTF
-,TRBV7-8,TRBD1,TRBJ1-2,TGTGCCAGCAGCTTGGGGACAGGGAGGTTCTATGGCTACACCTTC,CASSLGTGRFYGYTF
-,TRBV6-5,TRBD2,TRBJ2-5,TGTGCCAGCAGTTACGGGACTAGCAGGGAGACCCAGTACTTC,CASSYGTSRETQYF
-,TRBV5-4,-,TRBJ1-6,TGTGCCAGCAGCACGGATGGGGGAGGGGTATATTCACCCCTCCACTTT,CASSTDGGGVYSPLHF
-,TRBV5-1,TRBD1,TRBJ1-4,TGCGCCAGCAGCTTGGCTTCTGGAGGGGGCAGTAATGAAAAACTGTTTTTT,CASSLASGGGSNEKLFF
-,TRBV7-9,-,TRBJ1-3,TGTGCCAGCCGCCGATTGTCGGACACCATATATTTT,CASRRLSDTIYF
-,TRBV5-6,TRBD1,TRBJ1-2,TGTGCCAGCAGCTTGGGACAGGGGGAGGGCTACACCTTC,CASSLGQGEGYTF
few,TRBV6-5,-,TRBJ1-2,TGTGCCAGCAGGGGTTACCGGGGGAATGGCTATGGCTACACCTTC,CASRGYRGNGYGYTF
-,TRBV5-5,-,TRBJ2-5,TGTGCCAGCAGCTGGAGGCGGCAAGAGACCCAGTACTTC,CASSWRRQETQYF
once,TRBV5-6,-,TRBJ1-1,TGTGCCAGCAGCGCGTGGCGGGATCCAGTTCTGAACACTGAAGCTTTCTTT,CASSAWRDPVLNTEAFF
-,TRBV11-2,-,TRBJ2-1,TGTGCCAGCGGCTTGGGGGGGCCCTCCTACAATGAGCAGTTCTTC,CASGLGGPSYNEQFF